These 5 T cell receptor beta chains were all obtained from the same sample, sequenced in a study of cytomegalovirus exposure and HLA in healthy donors. A multiplex PCR was run with 60 Vbeta primers and 13 Jbeta primers. TCRdb keeps only in-frame clones here, not all; method: immunoSEQ multiplex PCR. The table has 200,000 to 250,000 clones, more than 60% seen once; the top ten hold around 1.7%. The sequenced sample consisted of PBMCs. Receptors were obtained from a middle-aged man in good health and CMV-seronegative.

The chain uses TRBV28 and TRBJ2-3, with D possibly matching TRBD2 (5 bases). The V gene lost 2 bases and the J gene lost 8 bases, with 17 bases spanning the gap. Germline CDR1 and CDR2: MDHEN and SYDVKM. CDR3 length: 15 amino acids. The CDR3 protein is CASSLMTGFEGTQYF. In DNA, the CDR3 is TGTGCCAGCAGTTTAATGACGGGATTTGAAGGTACGCAGTATTTT. The full variable domain, with the rest looked up from reference TRBV28 and TRBJ2-3, is DVKVTQSSRYLVKRTGEKVFLECVQDMDHENMFWYRQDPGLGLRLIYFSYDVKMKEKGDIPEGYSVSREKKERFSLILESASTNQTSMYLCASSLMTGFEGTQYFGPGTRLTVL.

This clone was observed once. This chain uses TRBV5-4 with TRBJ2-7, with a weak D call TRBD1 (6 bases). CDR1 and CDR2 from the germline V gene are SGHNT and YYREEE (reference sequence). This CDR3 has 15 residues. V lost 3 bases and J lost 1, with 14 bases in between. The DNA for the CDR3 is TGTGCCAGCAGCTCCGTGGGGGCAGGGTCCTACGAGCAGTACTTC. It yields the protein CASSSVGAGSYEQYF.

This clone was counted a few times. The chain combines TRBV15 with TRBJ2-5, with D hard to call. V was shortened by 8 bases and J by 2 bases, with 9 bases between the two germline ends. The CDR3 length is 12 residues. From germline, CDR1 is LNHNV and CDR2 YYDKDF (reference sequence). CDR3 sequence reads: CATSRDQETQYF. Here the CDR3 DNA reads TGTGCCACCTCGAGAGATCAAGAGACCCAGTACTTC.

This clone was counted only a few times. This sequence joins TRBV5-6 and TRBJ2-3; TRBD2 agrees at 9 bases. With 1 base clipped from V and 6 bases from J, the junction kept 9 bases outside the gene matches. CDR1 and CDR2 from the germline V gene are SGHDT and YYEEEE. There are 16 residues in the CDR3. CDR3 residues: CASSLKPGLAADTQYF. The CDR3 nucleotides are TGTGCCAGCAGCTTGAAGCCGGGACTAGCAGCCGATACGCAGTATTTT.

This chain links TRBV12-5 with TRBJ1-1; tentative D call: TRBD1 (5 bases). V was pared by 0 bases and J by 8 bases, with 16 bases between. The CDR3 is made up of 15 amino acids. Germline V gene data show CDR1 as LGHNT and CDR2 as FRNRAP. CDR3 residues: CASGLVARVLSEAFF. The CDR3 nucleotides read TGTGCTAGTGGTTTGGTAGCCAGGGTACTTTCCGAAGCTTTCTTT.